These T cell receptor beta chains were read from a single sample in a study of T cells after yellow fever vaccination. TCRdb used MiXCR to reprocess the 5' RACE reads, holding one entry per CDR3 protein. Of approximately 600,000 distinct CDR3 sequences listed, around an eighth were seen once; the top ten hold more than 13%. The sequencing used PBMCs, collected on the day of the yellow fever booster vaccination. These receptors were collected from a man aged 25 to 40 who received the YFV17D yellow fever vaccine. CDR3s include the opening cysteine and the closing phenylalanine or tryptophan. The order of the fields is J gene, D gene, clone size, V gene, CDR3 DNA, CDR3 protein. A D gene is named only where the DNA matches it firmly. Not all rows give a size; the values are once, few, many and, for expanded clones, a class.

>TRBJ2-7|TRBD2|.|TRBV12-3/TRBV12-4
TGTGCCAGCAGTTTTAGCGGGGCCGTCCCCGAGCAGTACTTC
CASSFSGAVPEQYF
>TRBJ2-5|.|few|TRBV20-1
TGCAGCGTAAGCGAAAGACCTGGGGAGACCCAGTACTTC
CSVSERPGETQYF
>TRBJ2-1|.|many|TRBV27
TGTGCCAGCAGTGGTCGCTACAATGAGCAGTTCTTC
CASSGRYNEQFF
>TRBJ2-1|.|.|TRBV20-1
TGCAGTGCAACGAGGGGCGGCCTCGGGAATGAGCAGTTCTTC
CSATRGGLGNEQFF
>TRBJ2-3|.|few|TRBV7-9
TGTGCCAGCAGCGGGGGGAACACAGATACGCAGTATTTT
CASSGGNTDTQYF
>TRBJ2-1|TRBD2|once|TRBV19
TGTGCCAGTAGTAAGGGGAGCGGGGTCAATGAGCAGTTCTTC
CASSKGSGVNEQFF
>TRBJ2-4|TRBD2|many|TRBV12-3/TRBV12-4
TGTGCCAGCAGTTTAGAACCCGGGGGGATTCAGTACTTC
CASSLEPGGIQYF
>TRBJ2-3|TRBD2|.|TRBV7-2
TGTGCCAGCAGCTTCCCCGGGACTAGCGGCACAGATACGCAGTATTTT
CASSFPGTSGTDTQYF
>TRBJ1-5|TRBD1|few|TRBV6-1
TGTGCCAGCAGTCAAACAGGGGGAGGACAGCCCCAGCATTTT
CASSQTGGGQPQHF
>TRBJ1-2|TRBD1|few|TRBV29-1
TGCAGCGTTGGAGGGGACAGGGGCGGCTATGGCTACACCTTC
CSVGGDRGGYGYTF
>TRBJ1-2|.|.|TRBV12-3/TRBV12-4
TGTGCCAGCAGTTTCACGGGTCGCCCTTTCTATGGCTACACCTTC
CASSFTGRPFYGYTF
>TRBJ2-6|.|.|TRBV11-2
TGTGCCAGCAGCTTAGGACAAGACCGCTCCCGGACCTCTGGGGCCAACGTCCTGACTTTC
CASSLGQDRSRTSGANVLTF
>TRBJ1-5|.|.|TRBV7-2
TGTGCCAGCAGCCCTGGCGGTTCGGGCAATCAGCCCCAGCATTTT
CASSPGGSGNQPQHF
>TRBJ1-1|.|few|TRBV4-3
TGCGCCAGCAGCCAAGACAGAGCGAGTGAAGCTTTCTTT
CASSQDRASEAFF
>TRBJ1-1|.|.|TRBV27
TGTGCCAGCACCCTGACACCTACGGACACTGAAGCTTTCTTT
CASTLTPTDTEAFF
>TRBJ2-1|TRBD2|.|TRBV20-1
TGCAGTGCTAGAGTACGACTAGCGGGAGGTAGATCCTACAATGAGCAGTTCTTC
CSARVRLAGGRSYNEQFF
>TRBJ1-5|.|.|TRBV5-6
TGTGCCAGCAGCACCAAAAATAATCAGCCCCAGCATTTT
CASSTKNNQPQHF
>TRBJ2-2|TRBD1|few|TRBV24-1
TGTGCCACCAGCCCAGGGGGATTGGACACCGGGGAGCTGTTTTTT
CATSPGGLDTGELFF
>TRBJ2-5|TRBD1|.|TRBV6-1
TGTGCCAGCAATCAATGGGGACAGGGGTGGGAGACCCAGTACTTC
CASNQWGQGWETQYF
>TRBJ2-3|.|.|TRBV9
TGTGCCAGCAACAAGTTGGGGTTTCCTGATACGCAGTATTTT
CASNKLGFPDTQYF
>TRBJ1-2|.|.|TRBV7-6
TGTGCCAGCAGCTTAGGGGCAGCCGATGGCTACACCTTC
CASSLGAADGYTF
>TRBJ2-2|.|few|TRBV15
TGTGCCACTGCCCTCCGAAGGGGCGGGGAGCTGTTTTTT
CATALRRGGELFF
>TRBJ2-3|.|few|TRBV12-3/TRBV12-4
TGTGCCAGCAGGAGGGGGGGCGCATCCGATACGCAGTATTTT
CASRRGGASDTQYF
>TRBJ2-2|TRBD1|few|TRBV20-1
TGCAGTGCTAGACAGGGGGCGCGGGGCACCGGGGAGCTGTTTTTT
CSARQGARGTGELFF
>TRBJ2-3|TRBD2|few|TRBV27
TGTGCCAGCAGGAGGCGAGGGACTAACACAGATACGCAGTATTTT
CASRRRGTNTDTQYF
>TRBJ1-5|.|few|TRBV5-1
TGCGCCAGCAGCTTGGGGACGAATAATCAGCCCCAGCATTTT
CASSLGTNNQPQHF
>TRBJ2-7|.|many|TRBV12-3/TRBV12-4
TGTGCCAGCAGAGCTTGGGGCGGTTACGAGCAGTACTTC
CASRAWGGYEQYF
>TRBJ2-2|.|few|TRBV18
TGTGCCAGCTCACCTTCGGACACCGGGGAGCTGTTTTTT
CASSPSDTGELFF
>TRBJ2-7|.|few|TRBV27
TGTGCCAGCACCCCCTCGGGCACGCCTTGGACCCCTCTCGAGCAGTACTTC
CASTPSGTPWTPLEQYF
>TRBJ2-7|TRBD1|.|TRBV20-1
TGCTGTGCTAGAGATCTAGTAGGGGGCGACTCCTACGAGCAGTACTTC
CCARDLVGGDSYEQYF
>TRBJ2-7|TRBD1|few|TRBV6-5
TGTGCCAGCAGTTACCCGGACAGGGTGTGGGAGCAGTACTTC
CASSYPDRVWEQYF
>TRBJ2-1|.|many|TRBV5-1
TGCGCCAGCAGTCAAGGCGGGAACTCCTACAATGAGCAGTTCTTC
CASSQGGNSYNEQFF
>TRBJ2-1|TRBD2|few|TRBV20-1
TGCAGTGCCGCCTCGCCAACTAGCGGACCCTACAATGAGCAGTTCTTC
CSAASPTSGPYNEQFF
>TRBJ2-7|.|few|TRBV7-9
TGTGCCAGCAGCCGAGGGCGGGGCGAGCAGTACTTC
CASSRGRGEQYF
>TRBJ1-6|TRBD1|many|TRBV5-4
TGTGCCAGCAGCCCGGGACAGGGGGCACTTAATTCACCCCTCCACTTT
CASSPGQGALNSPLHF
>TRBJ2-7|TRBD1|few|TRBV7-2
TGTGCCAGCAGCCCTAAAAGCGGACAGGTCTACGGCGAGCAGTACTTC
CASSPKSGQVYGEQYF
>TRBJ2-5|.|.|TRBV5-1
TGCGCCAGCAGCTCGAAGGGGTCAATCCAAGAGACCCAGTACTTC
CASSSKGSIQETQYF
>TRBJ2-7|TRBD2|.|TRBV12-3/TRBV12-4
TGTGCCAGTCGGGAGGGCCAGGGCGAGCAGTACTTC
CASREGQGEQYF